The TCR beta chain described here comes from a study of CD8 T cells in Susac syndrome. TCR beta sequencing covered blood CD8+ and CD4+ T cells. The RNA input was about 0.5 to 1 ug, and it was reverse transcribed with random hexamers. Amplification of the TCR beta CDR3 was carried out by immunoSEQ multiplex PCR, which spanned a total of 54 Vbeta and 13 Jbeta segments. One entry per CDR3 protein results from TCRdb running MiXCR on the immunoSEQ multiplex PCR reads. The table has fewer than 350,000 distinct CDR3 sequences, roughly 85% seen once; the top ten hold 0.21%. This CDR3 has 16 amino acids. Germline V lookup: CDR1 DFQATT, CDR2 SNEGSKA (reference sequence). The V end lost 6 bases, the J end lost 0 bases, and 18 bases lay between the germline ends.

V gene TRBV20-1 combines with J gene TRBJ2-1; D possibly corresponds to TRBD2 (5 bases). Sample: CD8+ T cells from PBMCs. The TCR originated in a human donor with multiple sclerosis. CDR3 sequence: CSAPLLALRSYNEQFF. The CDR3 bases are TGCAGTGCACCCCTCTTAGCGCTTCGCTCCTACAATGAGCAGTTCTTC.